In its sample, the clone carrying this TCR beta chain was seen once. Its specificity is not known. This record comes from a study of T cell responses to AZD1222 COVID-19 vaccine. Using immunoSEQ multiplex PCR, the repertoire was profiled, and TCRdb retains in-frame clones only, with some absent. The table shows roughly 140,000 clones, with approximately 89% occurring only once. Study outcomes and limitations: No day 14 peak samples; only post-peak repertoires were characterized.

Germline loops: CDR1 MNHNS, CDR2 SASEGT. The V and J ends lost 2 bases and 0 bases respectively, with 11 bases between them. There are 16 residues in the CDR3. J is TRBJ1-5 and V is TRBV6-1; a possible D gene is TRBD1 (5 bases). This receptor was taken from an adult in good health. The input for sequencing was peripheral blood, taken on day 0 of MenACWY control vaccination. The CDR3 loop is CASSEFAGISNQPQHF. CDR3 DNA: TGTGCCAGCAGTGAATTTGCAGGGATTAGCAATCAGCCCCAGCATTTT.